This entry lists 13 T cell receptor beta chains sequenced from one sample in a study of cytomegalovirus exposure and HLA in healthy donors. The PCR was carried out with 60 Vbeta primers and 13 Jbeta primers. This table comes from immunoSEQ multiplex PCR, and its TCRdb copy is limited to in-frame clones, with some not included. The sample carries about 150,000 clones, around 84% recorded once. The sample was PBMCs. The receptor source for this set is a man in his forties in good health and CMV-seropositive.

The V gene is TRBV9, the J gene TRBJ2-2; D perhaps matches TRBD2 (5 bases). V lost 4 bases and J lost 11, with 24 bases in between. The length of the CDR3 is 16 residues. CDR1 SGDLS and CDR2 YYNGEE come from the germline V gene. DNA for the CDR3: TGTGCCAGCAGCCCTCGCCTAGCAGCAACGGAGCTTGAGCTGTTTTTT. Its translation: CASSPRLAATELELFF.

The rearrangement uses TRBV27 and TRBJ2-3; 7 positions match TRBD2. Germline V gene data show CDR1 as MNHEY and CDR2 as SMNVEV (reference sequence). The V and J ends lost 3 bases and 1 base, in that order; junction bases with no gene match: 7. The CDR3 sequence is 16 residues long. CDR3 region: CASSFGGTEGTDTQYF. Here the CDR3 DNA reads TGTGCCAGCAGTTTCGGGGGGACCGAAGGCACAGATACGCAGTATTTT.

The chain carries TRBV27 and TRBJ2-7; 7 nucleotides line up with TRBD1. CDR1 and CDR2 (germline): MNHEY, SMNVEV (reference sequence). The CDR3 sequence is 15 residues long. The V segment lost 2 bases and the J segment 2 bases; nucleotides outside the gene matches: 6. CDR3 loop: CASSLLGTATYEQYF. CDR3 DNA: TGTGCCAGCAGTTTACTCGGGACAGCGACCTACGAGCAGTACTTC.

V and J are TRBV19 and TRBJ1-1, with 8 bases lining up with TRBD1. The germline CDR1 and CDR2 sequences are LNHDA and SQIVND (reference sequence). The CDR3 covers 15 residues. The junction had 9 bases not matched to a gene; V was cut back by 7 bases and J by 2 bases. The CDR3 protein is CASMAHRGGNTEAFF. Here the CDR3 DNA reads TGTGCCAGTATGGCTCACAGGGGGGGTAACACTGAAGCTTTCTTT.

V gene TRBV14 combines with J gene TRBJ1-1; TRBD1 might be the D (5 bases). Looked up from germline, CDR1 is SGHDN and CDR2 is FVKESK. The CDR3 runs to 17 residues. Trimming shortened V by 8 bases and J by 3 bases, and 25 bases separated the two germline ends. The CDR3 DNA is TGTGCCAGCCTTCCACCCCCAGGGTGGGGTTTGGACACTGAAGCTTTCTTT. Amino acid sequence: CASLPPPGWGLDTEAFF.

The genes are TRBV6-5 and TRBJ1-2, with 8 positions matching TRBD1. Trimming at V came to 6 bases and at J to 2 bases, leaving 8 bases not matched to a gene. This CDR3 is built from 15 residues. CDR1 is MNHEY and CDR2 is SVGAGI in the germline V gene. DNA of the CDR3: TGTGCCAGCAGGGTGGACAGGGCTCAAAACTATGGCTACACCTTC. It is translated as CASRVDRAQNYGYTF.

The V call is TRBV28, the J call TRBJ2-7, with D possibly TRBD1 on 5 matching bases. The CDR3 has 14 residues. Per the germline V gene, CDR1 is MDHEN and CDR2 is SYDVKM. Deletions cut 2 bases from V and 5 bases from J, with 13 bases between. The DNA of the CDR3 is TGTGCCAGCAGTTTACCCACAGGATCAAACGAGCAGTACTTC. It translates to CASSLPTGSNEQYF.

The chain recombines TRBV5-4 with TRBJ2-4; 8 nucleotides match TRBD1. Trimming took 3 bases from V and 6 from J; bases not matched to a gene: 5. This CDR3 contains 14 residues. Germline V gives CDR1 SGHNT, CDR2 YYREEE (reference sequence). The DNA for the CDR3 is TGTGCCAGCAGCTACAGGGGGACGGGAAACATTCAGTACTTC. This translates into CASSYRGTGNIQYF.

CDR3 sequence: CASSESWAGTALTDTQYF. DNA of the CDR3: TGTGCCAGCAGTGAAAGCTGGGCGGGGACGGCCCTCACAGATACGCAGTATTTT. The chain joins TRBV25-1 to TRBJ2-3, with D perhaps matching TRBD2 (6 bases). There are 18 residues in the CDR3. V lost 2 bases and J 2 bases, leaving 20 bases between the germline ends. Germline CDR1 MGHDK, CDR2 SYGVNS.

J is TRBJ2-7 and V is TRBV5-5, with TRBD1 identical over 8 bases. Trimming at V came to 1 base and at J to 7 bases, leaving 7 bases not matched to a gene. Per germline, CDR1 SGHKS and CDR2 YYEKEE (reference sequence). This CDR3 comprises 14 residues. CDR3 coding DNA: TGTGCCAGCAGCTTGCGGCAGGGGGCGCGAGAGCAGTACTTC. Protein: CASSLRQGAREQYF.

The chain recombines TRBV5-4 with TRBJ2-7; 10 positions match TRBD2. Per the germline V gene, CDR1 is SGHNT and CDR2 is YYREEE (reference sequence). With V trimmed by 4 bases and J by 7 bases, 14 bases remained unmatched. The CDR3 is 16 amino acids. DNA for the CDR3: TGTGCCAGCAGCGTGCAGCGGGAGGGCCTGGGAGGGGAGCAGTACTTC. Residues: CASSVQREGLGGEQYF.

The chain is built from TRBV6-1 and TRBJ2-7; D call uncertain. There are 12 residues in the CDR3. Trimming stripped 6 bases from V and 3 bases from J, with 9 bases between. Germline V lookup: CDR1 MNHNS, CDR2 SASEGT. The chain's CDR3 is CASSEIRYEQYF. As DNA, the CDR3 is TGTGCCAGCAGCGAGATCCGCTACGAGCAGTACTTC.

The chain has TRBV19 and TRBJ1-1; unclear D gene. This CDR3 region has 12 residues. Germline V gives CDR1 LNHDA, CDR2 SQIVND (reference sequence). V was pared by 11 bases and J by 2 bases, with 12 bases between. The CDR3 spells CACWTGNTEAFF. CDR3 bases: TGTGCCTGCTGGACTGGAAACACTGAAGCTTTCTTT. Together with reference TRBV19 and TRBJ1-1, the CDR3 gives the full variable domain: DGGITQSPKYLFRKEGQNVTLSCEQNLNHDAMYWYRQDPGQGLRLIYYSQIVNDFQKGDIAEGYSVSREKKESFPLTVTSAQKNPTAFYLCACWTGNTEAFFGQGTRLTVV.